This T cell receptor beta chain was sequenced during a study of technical replicates of blood from several donors. TCRdb keeps only in-frame clones here, not all; method: immunoSEQ multiplex PCR. Of tens of thousands of clones in the sample, roughly 90% are singletons; the top ten hold roughly 4.5%. Germline V gene lookup returns CDR1 SGHRS and CDR2 YFSETQ. The ends lost 5 bases at V and 5 bases at J; junction bases unmatched: 8. This CDR3 is built from 14 residues. This receptor was taken from a human donor in good health. Some clones in this sample may be carry-over from other donors' samples. The chain combines TRBV5-1 with TRBJ1-1, with 8 bases matching TRBD1. The sequencing sample was made of PBMCs. CDR3 nucleotides: TGCGCCAGCAGACCAGGGACAGGAGGGACTGAAGCTTTCTTT. It codes for CASRPGTGGTEAFF.